This T cell receptor (beta chain) was identified in a study of follicular helper T cells after annual influenza vaccination. Time point reported: 2015-2016 season, pre-vaccination. Before and after seasonal inactivated influenza vaccination, adults gave blood for sorting CD4 subsets for sequencing. Sequenced by immunoSEQ multiplex PCR; TCRdb stores in-frame clones only, minus some. The sample holds 12,000 or so clones, approximately 80% seen once. This CDR3 has 13 residues. V was trimmed by 4 bases and J by 1 base, leaving 7 bases between them. CDR1 and CDR2 from the germline V gene are SGHTA and FQGTGA.

The source is an adult who received the influenza vaccine. The chain has TRBV7-3 and TRBJ1-1; D ambiguous. The specimen was CXCR5+ CD38- circulating T follicular helper cells from blood, collected on the day of influenza vaccination. Described subset: circulating Tfh, non-naive CD4+CXCR5+PD-1+ (ICOS+CD38+ or ICOS-CD38-). This CDR3 reads CASSSNPNTEAFF. The CDR3 nucleotides are TGTGCCAGCAGCTCGAACCCGAACACTGAAGCTTTCTTT. The entire variable domain, with the rest obtained from reference TRBV7-3 and TRBJ1-1, is as follows: GAGVSQTPSNKVTEKGKYVELRCDPISGHTALYWYRQSLGQGPEFLIYFQGTGAADDSGLPNDRFFAVRPEGSVSTLKIQRTERGDSAVYLCASSSNPNTEAFFGQGTRLTVV.